The present T cell receptor (beta chain) was sequenced within a study of vaccination and CD4 T cells after COVID-19. Study-level findings and limits: Only after vaccination were a median roughly 86% of convalescents' reactive clones seen. Reactive clonotype counts went from median around 20 after infection to roughly 38 after vaccination, nonsignificantly.

As to treatment: roughly 10-day PBMC culture with coronavirus spike peptide pools or control peptides (ViraFEST assay). It was before the COVID-19 pandemic (2011-2018) that the unexposed donor's CD4+ T cells were collected. The V segment lost 5 bases and the J segment 8 bases; nucleotides outside the gene matches: 11. CDR3 length: 15 residues. CDR1 is SGHTA, CDR2 FQGTGA, per germline. The assay that was used to sequence DNA from cultured CD4+ T cells was the Oncomine TCR Beta short-read assay. The template was genomic DNA from cultured CD4+ T cells. A single record per CDR3 protein comes from TCRdb applying MiXCR to the PCR reads. This table holds several thousand distinct CDR3 sequences, about 40% found once. Comment on this clonotype: Its antigen is currently unknown.

The receptor's source is a human donor in good health. The chain recombines TRBV7-3 with TRBJ2-1; 8 positions agree with TRBD2. The sample taken for sequencing was CD4+ T cells from blood, cultured in vitro. The CDR3 region is CASSELAGGPHEQFF. CDR3 bases: TGTGCCAGCAGCGAGCTCGCGGGGGGCCCCCATGAGCAGTTCTTC.